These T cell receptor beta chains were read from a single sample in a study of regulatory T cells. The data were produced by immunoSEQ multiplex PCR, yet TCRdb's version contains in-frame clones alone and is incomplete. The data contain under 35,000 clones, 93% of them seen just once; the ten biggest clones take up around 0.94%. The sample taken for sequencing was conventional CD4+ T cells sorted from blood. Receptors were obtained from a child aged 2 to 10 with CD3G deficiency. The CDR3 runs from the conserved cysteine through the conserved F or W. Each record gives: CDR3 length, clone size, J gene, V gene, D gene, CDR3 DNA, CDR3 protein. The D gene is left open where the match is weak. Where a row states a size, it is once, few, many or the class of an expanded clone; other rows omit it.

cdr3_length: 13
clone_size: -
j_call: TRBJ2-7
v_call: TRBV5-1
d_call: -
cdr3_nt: TGCGCCAGCAGCTTGGGGCCAGGTGGGGAGCAGTACTTC
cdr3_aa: CASSLGPGGEQYF

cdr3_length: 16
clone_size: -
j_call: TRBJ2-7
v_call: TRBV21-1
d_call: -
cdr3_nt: TGTGCCAGCACCCCCACGGGGGCTAGCGGCTCCTACGAGCAGTACTTC
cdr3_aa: CASTPTGASGSYEQYF

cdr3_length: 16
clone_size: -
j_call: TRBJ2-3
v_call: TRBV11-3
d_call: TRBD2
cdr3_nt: TGTGCCAGCAGCTTGAGGACTAGCGGGAGCACAGATACGCAGTATTTT
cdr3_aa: CASSLRTSGSTDTQYF

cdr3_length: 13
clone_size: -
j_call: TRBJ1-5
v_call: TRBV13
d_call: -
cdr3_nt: TGTGCCAGCAGCTTTGGGCCGGGTAAGCCCCAGCATTTT
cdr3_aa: CASSFGPGKPQHF

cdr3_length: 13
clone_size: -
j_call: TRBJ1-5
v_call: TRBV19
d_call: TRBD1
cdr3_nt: TGTGCCAGTAGTCGGACAGGCTATCAGCCCCAGCATTTT
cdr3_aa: CASSRTGYQPQHF

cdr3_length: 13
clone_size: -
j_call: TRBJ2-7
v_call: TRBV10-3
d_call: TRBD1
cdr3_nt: TGTGCCATCAGCCAGGACAGGGACTACGAGCAGTACTTC
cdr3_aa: CAISQDRDYEQYF

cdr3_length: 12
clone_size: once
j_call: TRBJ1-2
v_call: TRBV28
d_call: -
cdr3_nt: TGTGCCAGCAGTTCTGGTCGAGGTGGCTACACCTTC
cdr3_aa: CASSSGRGGYTF

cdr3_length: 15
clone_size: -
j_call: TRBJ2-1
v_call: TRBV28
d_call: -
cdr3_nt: TGTGCCAGCAGTTTACCCCGGGCCACCTACAATGAGCAGTTCTTC
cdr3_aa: CASSLPRATYNEQFF

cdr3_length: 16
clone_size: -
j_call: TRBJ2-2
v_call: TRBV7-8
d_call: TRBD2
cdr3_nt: TGTGCCAGCAGCCAAACTAGCGGGAGTTTTAGCGGGGAGCTGTTTTTT
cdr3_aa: CASSQTSGSFSGELFF

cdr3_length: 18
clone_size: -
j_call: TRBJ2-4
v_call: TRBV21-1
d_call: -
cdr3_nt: TGTGCCAGCAGCCCGGGACAGTCAGTACGGGGAGCCAAAAACATTCAGTACTTC
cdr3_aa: CASSPGQSVRGAKNIQYF

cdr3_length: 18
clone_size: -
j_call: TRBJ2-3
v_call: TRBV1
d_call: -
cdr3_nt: TGCACCAGCAGCCAGGAGGGACTAGCGGGAGGGGGCACAGATACGCAGTATTTT
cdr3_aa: CTSSQEGLAGGGTDTQYF

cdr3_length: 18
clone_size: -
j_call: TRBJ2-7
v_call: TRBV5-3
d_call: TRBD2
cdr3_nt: TGTGCCAGAAGCTCAGGACTAGCGGGAGACCATGAGACCTACGAGCAGTACTTC
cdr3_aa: CARSSGLAGDHETYEQYF

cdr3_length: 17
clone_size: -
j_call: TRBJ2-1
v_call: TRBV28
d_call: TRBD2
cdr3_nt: TGTGCCAGCAGCCGAGGGGGACTAGTCCGCTTCCACAATGAGCAGTTCTTC
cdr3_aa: CASSRGGLVRFHNEQFF

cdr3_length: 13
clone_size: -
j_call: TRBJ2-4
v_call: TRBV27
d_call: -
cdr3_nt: TGTGCCAGCAGTCCTCAGAGTGGCAACATTCAGTACTTC
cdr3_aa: CASSPQSGNIQYF

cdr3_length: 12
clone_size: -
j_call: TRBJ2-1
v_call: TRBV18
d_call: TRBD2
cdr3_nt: TGTGCCAGCTCACCAGGGGGGGATGAGCAGTTCTTC
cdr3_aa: CASSPGGDEQFF

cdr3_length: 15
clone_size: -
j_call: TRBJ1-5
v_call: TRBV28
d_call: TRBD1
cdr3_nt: TGTGCCAGCAGCCTCGGACAGGGTGGCAATCAGCCCCAGCATTTT
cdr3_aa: CASSLGQGGNQPQHF

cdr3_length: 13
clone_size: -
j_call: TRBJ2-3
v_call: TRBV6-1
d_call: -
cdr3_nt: TGTGCCAGCAGTGAAGCACTTAGAGATACGCAGTATTTT
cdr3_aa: CASSEALRDTQYF

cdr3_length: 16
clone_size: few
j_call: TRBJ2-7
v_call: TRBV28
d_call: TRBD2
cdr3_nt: TGTGCCAGCAGTCGCGGACTAGCGGGAGGGACCTACGAGCAGTACTTC
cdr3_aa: CASSRGLAGGTYEQYF